The table lists the clone carrying this T cell receptor beta chain with many counts. No antigen is known for it. The cDNA was synthesized by means of template-switch 5'RACE, which was carried out with 10-nucleotide random UMIs. Each CDR3 protein gets one entry after TCRdb re-called the 5' RACE reads with MiXCR. The sample includes around 52,000 distinct CDR3 sequences, 5.8% seen only once; the top ten take approximately 1.5%. This record belongs to a study of neurological immune-mediated disorders. Study findings and constraints: Grouping of repertoires by phylogeny put those of 18 of 34 multiple sclerosis patients into a single related-CDR3 cluster, a possible signature. While HTLV-1-associated myelopathy showed the greatest TCR clonal expansion, multiple sclerosis showed the least, falling below healthy controls.

For sorted libraries, the input was some 1 million CD4+ or CD8+ T cells. This TCR was recovered from a woman aged 18-30 years with multiple sclerosis. The specimen sequenced was CD4+ T cells from blood.

CDR3 DNA sequence: TGTGCCAGCTACGGGGGCAGGGATTTTAGCAATCAGCCCCAGCATTTT. The encoded protein is CASYGGRDFSNQPQHF. The chain couples TRBV6-2 or TRBV6-3 to TRBJ1-5; possibly TRBD1 for D (6 bases). The V gene's germline CDR1 is MNHEY and CDR2 SVGEGT. CDR3 length: 16 residues. The ends were cut back, 8 bases at V and 0 bases at J, with 17 bases in the middle.